The rows below give T cell receptor beta chains drawn from one sample of a study of shared clonotypes between healthy human individuals. Here immunoSEQ multiplex PCR was the method, and the copy in TCRdb shows in-frame clones only, minus some. The sample carries approximately 2,300,000 clones, 85% to 95% recorded once. What was sequenced was naive CD4+ T cells from PBMCs. The receptor set was obtained from a man younger than 30 in good health. Some clones in this sample may be carry-over from other donors' samples. Both conserved end residues are trimmed from each CDR3.

12 TRBV7-3 ASSLTSGSYEQY
11 TRBV7-8 ATLVSGVYEQF
13 TRBV5-1 ASSLGPKTGNTIY
12 TRBV4-2 ASSHQRGGETQY
12 TRBV5-1 ASSLESQNTEAF
11 TRBV28 ASRRYPTYEQY
10 TRBV9 ASSLPWGAQH
14 TRBV7-2 ASSQGLAGGINEQF
11 TRBV7-9 ASSLNGLATQY
11 TRBV7-2 ASSSPQYGELF
12 TRBV28 ASSLWGSADTQY
14 TRBV7-6 ASTYTSGRGTDTQY
11 TRBV6-1 ASSALILSGYT
13 TRBV7-3 ASSPLAGGRGEQF
12 TRBV2 ASSQSTLNYGYT
12 TRBV29-1 SVEGRLAGETQY
12 TRBV18 ASSLDGPNYGYT
13 TRBV21-1 ASSGRTGGRNTIY
11 TRBV7-2 ASSLTPQGGYT
12 TRBV29-1 SVGIRQGQETQY
15 TRBV4-1 ASSQEGNRGRGTEAF
16 TRBV5-1 ASSLGPVGTNSNQPQH
14 TRBV28 ASSQGTAGLNEKLF
12 TRBV18 ASSPQATTDTQY
12 TRBV15 ATSSQQGNGGYT
13 TRBV11-2 ASSLSGFANEKLF
13 TRBV6-6 ASSYQTTSTDTQY
13 TRBV7-3 ASSPSFTSYNEQF
16 TRBV6-1 ASSDHSVVGTRLYEQY
14 TRBV7-9 ASSHGLAGGLDTQY
13 TRBV18 ASSPGAAAGNTIY
14 TRBV2 ASSEARRGLTDTQY
15 TRBV11-2 ASSPGQGHSGANVLT
14 TRBV5-6 ASSWMPGQGTDTQY
11 TRBV6-6 ASSPRGTDTQY
12 TRBV28 ASAPPAEVYEQY
13 TRBV5-6 ASSLASGDNYGYT
15 TRBV5-1 ASSFGTTTGGMETQY
14 TRBV27 ASSPALAGGTGELF
11 TRBV5-4 ASSLESIETQY
11 TRBV28 ASRGTGRYGYT
9 TRBV20-1 SASSLETQY
11 TRBV9 ASSVYSTGELF
16 TRBV4-3 ASSQDGALAGGTDTQY
14 TRBV27 ASSFLGDRGRDTQY
13 TRBV29-1 SVEDGGRTQYEQY
11 TRBV5-1 ASSLPSGNEQF
13 TRBV6-6 ASSYPGQSTDTQY
12 TRBV7-3 ASSPGTESQPQH
10 TRBV2 ASTRNTGELF
10 TRBV29-1 SSLRTQETQY
12 TRBV2 ASSGTGGNQPQH
14 TRBV18 ASSLGQGASLSPQH
10 TRBV5-4 ASSLGQGVYT
11 TRBV29-1 SAGGLAKETQY